Below, one T cell receptor (beta chain) is given with its context. Data came from immunoSEQ multiplex PCR; TCRdb stores just in-frame clones and leaves some out. The data contain about 12,000 clones, roughly 80% of them singletons. This CDR3 contains 12 residues. The V end was cut by 6 bases, the J end by 8 bases, with 11 bases between. CDR1 is MNHEY, CDR2 SVGAGI, per germline. These data originate in a study of T cell clonotyping in hematopoietic cell transplantation. The sequencing used PBMCs, collected 100 days after allogeneic stem cell transplant. The sequence was collected from a female patient between 40 and 55 years old who had an allogeneic stem cell transplant from a related donor, so T cells may come from the graft donor. Some clones in this sample may be carry-over from other donors' samples. The genes are TRBV6-5 and TRBJ2-1; D uncertain. The CDR3 here is CASRGSSHEQFF. For the CDR3, the DNA is TGTGCCAGCAGGGGAAGCAGCCATGAGCAGTTCTTC.